Listed below are T cell receptor beta chains from one sample, sequenced in a study of type 1 regulatory T cells. TCRdb redid the calling of the reads with MiXCR, one entry per CDR3 protein. Here the sample spans tens of thousands of distinct CDR3 sequences, 62% being singletons. For these TCRs, the target antigens are not known. Sequencing input: cultured non-Tr1 T cells, either the whole culture or a sorted T cell fraction (not recorded which). The receptors here all came from a human donor in good health. Both conserved end residues are part of each CDR3. The D gene is left open where the match is weak. Rows may omit the clone size; those that give it use once, few, many or a size class.

cdr3_nt: TGTGCCAGCTCACAGGGACAGGGAATAACTGAAGCTTTCTTT
cdr3_aa: CASSQGQGITEAFF
v_call: TRBV18
d_call: TRBD1
j_call: TRBJ1-1
clone_size: once

cdr3_nt: TGTGCCAGCAGCCCCGGGACTGCGGCCAACGTCCTGACTTTC
cdr3_aa: CASSPGTAANVLTF
v_call: TRBV7-3
d_call: NA
j_call: TRBJ2-6
clone_size: few

cdr3_nt: TGTGCCACCAGTGATTTGCGCAGGGATAAGAACACCGGGGAGCTGTTTTTT
cdr3_aa: CATSDLRRDKNTGELFF
v_call: TRBV24-1
d_call: NA
j_call: TRBJ2-2
clone_size: once

cdr3_nt: TGTGCCAGCAGTGCCGACAGGGTCGCTAGCACAGATACGCAGTATTTT
cdr3_aa: CASSADRVASTDTQYF
v_call: TRBV2
d_call: TRBD1
j_call: TRBJ2-3
clone_size: NA

cdr3_nt: TGCGCCAGCAGTACAGGGAACTACGAGCAGTACTTC
cdr3_aa: CASSTGNYEQYF
v_call: TRBV10-2
d_call: NA
j_call: TRBJ2-7
clone_size: few

cdr3_nt: TGTGCCAGCAGTGAAAGCGGGGGCCCTAACAATGAGCAGTTCTTC
cdr3_aa: CASSESGGPNNEQFF
v_call: TRBV28
d_call: TRBD2
j_call: TRBJ2-1
clone_size: NA

cdr3_nt: TGTGCCAGCCTAAGGAGCACCGGGGCCGGGGAGCTGTTTTTT
cdr3_aa: CASLRSTGAGELFF
v_call: TRBV6-2/TRBV6-3
d_call: NA
j_call: TRBJ2-2
clone_size: NA

cdr3_nt: TGTGCCAGCAGGTCCCTAGAGATTACCGCCTACGAGCAGTACTTC
cdr3_aa: CASRSLEITAYEQYF
v_call: TRBV7-8
d_call: NA
j_call: TRBJ2-7
clone_size: NA

cdr3_nt: TGTGCCAGCAGTACCGGGACGCCCTACAATGAGCAGTTCTTC
cdr3_aa: CASSTGTPYNEQFF
v_call: TRBV12-3/TRBV12-4
d_call: NA
j_call: TRBJ2-1
clone_size: NA

cdr3_nt: TGCAGTGCTAGTAAGGCAAACTACGAGCAGTACTTC
cdr3_aa: CSASKANYEQYF
v_call: TRBV20-1
d_call: NA
j_call: TRBJ2-7
clone_size: NA

cdr3_nt: TGTGCCAGCACCACGCTCAGGGCAAGCTACACCTTC
cdr3_aa: CASTTLRASYTF
v_call: TRBV28
d_call: NA
j_call: TRBJ1-2
clone_size: NA

cdr3_nt: TGTGCCAGCAGCTTTCCCCCGGTCCGACTAGCGGGAGGCGGGGGCAGGAACATTCAGTACTTC
cdr3_aa: CASSFPPVRLAGGGGRNIQYF
v_call: TRBV7-8
d_call: TRBD2
j_call: TRBJ2-4
clone_size: once

cdr3_nt: TGTGCCAGCAGCTTGGAGGGAGGTTTCTATGGCTACACCTTC
cdr3_aa: CASSLEGGFYGYTF
v_call: TRBV5-4
d_call: NA
j_call: TRBJ1-2
clone_size: NA

cdr3_nt: TGTGCCAGCAGCTTAGCATACGGAGCCTACAATGAGCAGTTCTTC
cdr3_aa: CASSLAYGAYNEQFF
v_call: TRBV7-2
d_call: NA
j_call: TRBJ2-1
clone_size: NA

cdr3_nt: TGTGCCAGCAGACTGGACAGGGGCCCAAACACTGAAGCTTTCTTT
cdr3_aa: CASRLDRGPNTEAFF
v_call: TRBV6-6
d_call: TRBD1
j_call: TRBJ1-1
clone_size: NA

cdr3_nt: TGTGCCAGCAGCCACATGGATACGCAGTATTTT
cdr3_aa: CASSHMDTQYF
v_call: TRBV3-1
d_call: NA
j_call: TRBJ2-3
clone_size: NA